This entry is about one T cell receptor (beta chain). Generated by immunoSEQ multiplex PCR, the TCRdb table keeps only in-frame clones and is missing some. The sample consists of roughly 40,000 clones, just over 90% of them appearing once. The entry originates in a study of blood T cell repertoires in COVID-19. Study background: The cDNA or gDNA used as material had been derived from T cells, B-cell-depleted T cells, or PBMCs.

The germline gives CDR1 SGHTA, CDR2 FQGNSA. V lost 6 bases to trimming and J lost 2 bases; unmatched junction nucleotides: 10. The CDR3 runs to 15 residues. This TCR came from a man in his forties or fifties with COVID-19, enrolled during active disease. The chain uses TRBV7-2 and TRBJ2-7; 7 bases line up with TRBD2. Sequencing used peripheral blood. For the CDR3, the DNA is TGTGCCAGCAGTTTCGACCCGGGGGGAACCTACGAGCAGTACTTC. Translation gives CASSFDPGGTYEQYF.